One and the same sample provided the 14 T cell receptor beta chains below, sequenced in a study of T cell repertoires in cytomegalovirus infection. TCRdb passed the reads through MiXCR, listing each CDR3 protein once. Of about 920,000 distinct CDR3 sequences listed, roughly 30% are singletons. Their target antigens are unknown. The input for sequencing was cultured CD8+ T cells from PBMCs, taken from culture after CMV antigen stimulation. Receptor source: a human donor in good health (CMV status not recorded). Some clones in this sample may be carry-over from other donors' samples.

V and J are TRBV2 and TRBJ1-1, with D hard to call. The ends were cut back, 11 bases at V and 0 bases at J, with 13 bases in the middle. The CDR3 is made up of 13 amino acids. Germline V gene data show CDR1 as SNHLY and CDR2 as FYNNEI. In DNA form, the CDR3 reads TGTGCCCTATCGACCGAGATGAACACTGAAGCTTTCTTT. This sequence encodes CALSTEMNTEAFF.

The table lists this clonotype with a few counts. The rearrangement joins TRBV11-2 to TRBJ2-3, with 7 bases that match TRBD1. Germline V CDR1 and CDR2: SGHAT, FQNNGV. With V trimmed by 4 bases and J by 10 bases, 11 bases remained unmatched. The length of the CDR3 is 14 residues. The CDR3 DNA follows: TGTGCCAGCAGCTGGGGACAGATCCAGGAAGCGCAGTATTTT. Encoded protein: CASSWGQIQEAQYF.

The genes are TRBV6-1 and TRBJ2-7, with D unclear. CDR1 and CDR2 from the germline V gene are MNHNS and SASEGT. The CDR3 is 15 amino acids. The CDR3 reads CANSGWAVESYEQYV. In DNA form, the CDR3 reads TGTGCCAACAGTGGATGGGCTGTAGAGTCCTACGAGCAGTACGTC.

J is TRBJ2-1 and V is TRBV27; D remains unclear. CDR1 is MNHEY and CDR2 is SMNVEV in the germline V gene (reference sequence). Deletions cut 2 bases from V and 7 bases from J, with 9 bases between. The CDR3 has 13 amino acids. DNA for the CDR3: TGTGCCAGCAGTTTAGGGCACCCTAATGAGCAGTTCTTC. It yields the protein CASSLGHPNEQFF.

V is TRBV19 and J is TRBJ2-2; D is undetermined. Trimming left V 4 bases short and J 6 bases short, with 15 bases between. Germline V gene data show CDR1 as LNHDA and CDR2 as SQIVND (reference sequence). CDR3 length: 15 residues. CDR3 loop: CASSNYEEPPGELFF. CDR3 in DNA: TGTGCCAGTAGTAACTATGAGGAACCCCCCGGGGAGCTGTTTTTT.

The CDR3 bases are TGTGCCAGCAGTTTAGCTGGGAAGGTCAATCAGCCCCAGCATTTT. Amino acids: CASSLAGKVNQPQHF. The chain has TRBV27 and TRBJ1-5; D remains unclear. The CDR3 is made up of 15 amino acids. CDR1 and CDR2 from the germline V gene are MNHEY and SMNVEV (reference sequence). Trimming took off 2 bases at V and 3 bases at J, with 11 bases between the two ends.

The rearrangement joins TRBV6-5 to TRBJ1-1; D call uncertain. The CDR3 sequence is 13 residues long. The germline V gene encodes CDR1 MNHEY and CDR2 SVGAGI. Trimming cost V 6 bases and J 0 bases, with 8 bases left between them. CDR3 nucleotide sequence: TGTGCCAGCAGGGACGGATTGAACACTGAAGCTTTCTTT. Its protein is CASRDGLNTEAFF.

V usage is TRBV9 and J usage is TRBJ2-3; D not resolved. The CDR3 has 14 amino acids. Germline V lookup: CDR1 SGDLS, CDR2 YYNGEE. The germline V and J ends were trimmed by 0 bases and 6 bases, with 11 bases remaining between them. The DNA of the CDR3 is TGTGCCAGCAGCGTAGCCTTAACCGTGGATACGCAGTATTTT. Protein: CASSVALTVDTQYF.

This clonotype was detected only a few times. The chain is built from TRBV28 and TRBJ1-5; D is unclear. This CDR3 is built from 14 residues. Germline loops: CDR1 MDHEN, CDR2 SYDVKM. V lost 3 bases to trimming and J lost 5 bases, with 11 bases between them. CDR3 coding DNA: TGTGCCAGCAGTTTGGAAGGGTACGATCAGCCCCAGCATTTT. It yields the protein CASSLEGYDQPQHF. The full variable domain, with the rest looked up from reference TRBV28 and TRBJ1-5, is DVKVTQSSRYLVKRTGEKVFLECVQDMDHENMFWYRQDPGLGLRLIYFSYDVKMKEKGDIPEGYSVSREKKERFSLILESASTNQTSMYLCASSLEGYDQPQHFGDGTRLSIL.

J is TRBJ1-1 and V is TRBV6-2 or TRBV6-3, with D possibly matching TRBD1 (5 bases). CDR1 is MNHEY, CDR2 SVGEGT, per germline. Trimming took off 1 base at V and 11 bases at J, with 17 bases between the two ends. The CDR3 totals 14 residues. Here the CDR3 reads CASSYWGGAVPAFF. In DNA form, the CDR3 reads TGTGCCAGCAGTTACTGGGGAGGGGCAGTCCCTGCTTTCTTT.

The V and J genes are TRBV12-3 or TRBV12-4 and TRBJ2-2; D is perhaps TRBD1 (5 bases). The CDR3 runs to 17 residues. Trimming took off 3 bases at V and 5 bases at J, with 19 bases between the two ends. CDR3 sequence: CASSFLIPKGKTGELFF. In DNA form, the CDR3 reads TGTGCCAGCAGTTTCCTCATACCCAAGGGGAAGACCGGGGAGCTGTTTTTT.

This clonotype was recorded many times. The V and J genes are TRBV7-2 and TRBJ1-1; possible D gene TRBD1, 6 bases. The CDR3 is 17 residues long. V was shortened by 5 bases and J by 5 bases, with 24 bases between the two germline ends. The germline CDR1 and CDR2 sequences are SGHTA and FQGNSA. The CDR3 loop reads CASSPGGGLGLRTEAFF. The CDR3 nucleotides are TGTGCCAGCAGCCCGGGGGGCGGACTGGGTCTCAGAACTGAAGCTTTCTTT.

The chain employs TRBV4-3 and TRBJ2-1; possibly TRBD1 for D (6 bases). Trimming pared 1 base from V and 0 bases from J, leaving 10 bases between. The CDR3 is made up of 16 amino acids. Germline V gene lookup returns CDR1 LGHNA and CDR2 YSLEER. The CDR3 reads CASSQAQGISYNEQFF. The CDR3, as DNA: TGCGCCAGCAGCCAAGCTCAGGGGATCTCCTACAATGAGCAGTTCTTC.

This clonotype was observed at least ten times. The CDR3: CASSLWGKETQYF. CDR3 DNA: TGTGCCAGCAGCTTATGGGGTAAAGAGACCCAGTACTTC. The V and J genes are TRBV7-2 and TRBJ2-5; D call uncertain. In germline, CDR1 is SGHTA, CDR2 FQGNSA. The V end lost 2 bases, the J end lost 3 bases, and 7 bases lay between the germline ends. The CDR3 extends over 13 amino acids. Variable domain in full (rest from reference TRBV7-2 and TRBJ2-5): GAGVSQSPSNKVTEKGKDVELRCDPISGHTALYWYRQSLGQGLEFLIYFQGNSAPDKSGLPSDRFSAERTGGSVSTLTIQRTQQEDSAVYLCASSLWGKETQYFGPGTRLLVL.